The T cell receptor beta chain described here comes from a study of shared clonotypes between healthy human individuals (dated by TCRdb to about 2020). Study-wide context: The cohort comprised a couple of women and a few men aged 18 to 49 years. For each donor, CD4 naive and CD4 memory were each run on three plates, CD8 naive on two plates, and CD8 memory on one plate. Blood TCR repertoires of 5 or 6 healthy adults were deeply sequenced to estimate repertoire size and the extent of clonotype sharing between individuals. To increase sequencing depth and limit assay-specific biases, different laboratories used diverse techniques to prepare libraries and sequence TCR repertoires. Each donor's leukapheresis produced roughly between roughly 0.9 and 8.9 billion PBMCs. The investigation overall reported the following: Naive subsets generally had larger estimated clonotype richness than memory subsets did. Incomplete sequencing was indicated by rarefaction of sorted-subset datasets, despite the large sequencing depth. The small number of donors limited the genetic and exposure-history diversity represented. Pairwise subsampling led to the expectation that sequencing depth would affect the degree of clonotype sharing among donors. When a handful of donors were compared, the shared fraction of clonotypes was about 5.4% for naive CD4, around 4% for naive CD8, roughly 2.5% for memory CD4, and about 0.36% for memory CD8. Higher generation probabilities were observed for clonotypes shared by all four sorted-subset donors than for non-shared clonotypes. Sampling was restricted to blood, and TCR repertoires in tissue are likely to differ from TCR repertoires in blood.

The V end gives up 5 bases and the J end 9 bases, leaving 18 bases in the junction not matched to a gene. Via the germline V gene, CDR1 is SGHTA and CDR2 FQGTGA. From cysteine to phenylalanine, the CDR3 is 16 amino acids long. The DNA shown is the 48-base CDR3, in frame from base 1. For the CD8 naive samples, CD45RO-negative cells were positively selected for CCR7, yielding a CD45RA+CCR7+ population from which TemRA cells were excluded. The donors were healthy, HIV-negative adults who had no recently reported acute infections or vaccinations. Only Caucasian adults living in Nashville, Tennessee, USA were represented among the donors. After blood collection by leukapheresis, PBMCs were isolated using Ficoll-Histopaque density gradient centrifugation and then cryopreserved in the vapor phase of liquid nitrogen. Analytical flow cytometry was used to check the purity and quantity of every magnetically sorted T cell population. From each sorted fraction, genomic DNA was isolated and quantified by UV absorbance on a Nanodrop 2000c.

Points on this clone: Its antigen is currently not known. No base quality information exists; no much larger clone differs at one position.

TCR CDR3 regions were amplified from genomic DNA by multiplex PCR using the deep immunoSEQ assay. Extracted genomic DNA from each cell subset was distributed evenly across all wells of several immunoSEQ 96-well plates, and each plate was treated as a replicate. For sorted subsets, approximately 190 ng genomic DNA, equal to tens of thousands of T cell genomes, was loaded into each replicate PCR. The purified libraries were quantified using a Qubit 3.0 fluorometer, sized with a Bioanalyzer 2100, and then quantified again using the KAPA Library Quantification kit. A separate single-read 150-cycle Illumina NextSeq 550 flow cell was used to sequence each immunoSEQ 96-well plate. Concerning the study's data processing: Because only junctional sequences without quality scores were contained in the immunoSEQ output, filtering matching that applied to full-length reads could not be performed. Sequences were annotated with PyIR, a Python wrapper for IgBLAST v1.9, using IMGT germline references to assign V/J genes and CDR3. Reads with weak V/J assignments (E-value above 1e-6), missing CDR3, stop codons, out-of-frame junctions, or ambiguous translated residues were removed. V3J clonotypes were defined by identical inferred V gene, J gene, and CDR3 amino acid sequence. Percentage overlap between repertoires was calculated by dividing the number of shared unique clonotypes by the size of the smaller repertoire. Richness of each repertoire was evaluated using RTK rarefaction, the Chao1 estimator, and Recon v2.1 estimates of unobserved clonotypes. Generation probabilities were computed with OLGA for all TCRbeta clonotypes obtained by the gDNA method from four donors. Held by TCRdb, this immuneACCESS table contains in-frame sequences only and omits some clones. Under half of the omission traces to an unresolved V gene where checked; the cause of the rest is unknown. V and J calls and clone size are those listed in that table; D and trimming were worked out from the DNA. In this sample the table shows roughly 2.1 million clones, just over 90% of which occur a single time. The top ten hold under 2% of the sample.

The TCR originated in a man aged 18-30 years in good health. Some clones in this sample may be carry-over from other donors' samples. Source material: naive CD8+ T cells from PBMCs. The cell subset or site label, as the study defines it: CD45RA+CCR7+. The rearrangement combines TRBV7-3 with TRBJ2-7; 8 middle bases align to TRBD1. The nucleotides read TGTGCCAGCAGCCCTGCAGGACAGGGCTCGGAACGAGGGCAGTACTTC. This translates into CASSPAGQGSERGQYF.